This T cell receptor beta chain originates from a study of shared clonotypes between healthy human individuals. Sequencing used immunoSEQ multiplex PCR; TCRdb keeps in-frame clones, though not all of them. This sample has some 2,000,000 clones; about 95% occur once, and the top ten carry 0.85% to 1.2%. Positive CCR7 selection of CD45RO-negative cells yielded the naive CD8 cells, and terminally differentiated effector memory CD45RA+ cells were excluded. Germline assignment: CDR1 MNHNS and CDR2 SASEGT. V dropped 1 base and J dropped 10; count of bases not matched to a gene: 7. This CDR3 contains 17 residues.

This clonotype was sampled from a man between 18 and 35 years old in good health. The chain has TRBV6-1 and TRBJ2-1, with TRBD2 matching over 16 bases. The sequencing input was naive CD8+ T cells sorted from blood. CDR3 loop: CASSEDGTSGRAREQFF. Here the CDR3 DNA reads TGTGCCAGCAGTGAAGACGGGACTAGCGGGAGGGCGAGGGAGCAGTTCTTC.